What follows describes a single T cell receptor (beta chain). The CDR3 length is 16 residues. Per germline, CDR1 SQVTM and CDR2 ANQGSEA. Unmatched junction bases numbered 12, after V lost 5 bases and J lost 0 bases. These data come from a study of blood T cell repertoires in COVID-19. Whole-study context: Specimens from acute and convalescent COVID-19 originated in the United States, Italy and Spain. PBMCs, B-cell-depleted T cells, or T cells provided the cDNA or gDNA that made up the material.

Here immunoSEQ multiplex PCR was the method, and the copy in TCRdb shows in-frame clones only, minus some. The sample lists 110,000 or so clones, approximately 85% occurring once. Enrolment of Seattle patients took place during active infection, and they were followed longitudinally. V is TRBV29-1 and J is TRBJ2-7, with TRBD1 matching 8 bases. The specimen was peripheral blood. The source is a woman aged 55-70 years with COVID-19, enrolled during active disease. In DNA, the CDR3 is TGCAGCGTTAAAATATTGCAGGGGGCCGGCTCCTACGAGCAGTACTTC. Encoded protein: CSVKILQGAGSYEQYF.